This TCR beta chain was obtained from a study of spatial heterogeneity in lung cancer. Whole-study context: Detected sequences consistently included more beta-chain ones than alpha-chain ones.

Note on this clonotype: Its antigen is not known.

TCRdb re-called the 5' RACE reads through MiXCR, storing one row per CDR3 protein. This table has around 60,000 distinct CDR3 sequences, around 8.2% appearing once. Germline lookup yields CDR1 DFQATT and CDR2 SNEGSKA (reference sequence). V was shortened by 3 bases and J by 3 bases, with 9 bases between the two germline ends. The length of the CDR3 is 12 residues. Study findings and constraints: Relative to follow-up, resection was when ubiquitous expanded tumor TCRs appeared more in blood.

Time point in this sample: sample taken at primary tumor resection. No cell sorting; template was whole RNA from tumor, lung tissue or PBMC. The sequence derives from a female donor with early-stage non-small cell lung cancer. This specimen consisted of PBMCs, obtained at surgery. The chain employs TRBV20-1 and TRBJ2-7, with a weak D call TRBD2 (6 bases). The chain's CDR3 is CSASPGGYEQYF. The DNA of the CDR3 is TGCAGTGCTAGTCCCGGGGGCTACGAGCAGTACTTC.